Shown below are 13 T cell receptor beta chains from a single sample sequenced in a study of cytomegalovirus exposure and HLA in healthy donors. Use of 60 Vbeta and 13 Jbeta primers characterized the PCR. This table comes from immunoSEQ multiplex PCR, and its TCRdb copy is limited to in-frame clones, with some not included. There are approximately 120,000 clones in the sample; around three quarters occur only once, and 1.2% lies in the top ten. Sequencing was performed on PBMCs. The receptors were gathered from a female donor in good health and CMV-seronegative.

The chain links TRBV14 to TRBJ2-4; D is perhaps TRBD2 (5 bases). From germline, CDR1 is SGHDN and CDR2 FVKESK. The CDR3 has 16 residues. Trimming shortened V by 0 bases and J by 6 bases, and 15 bases separated the two germline ends. Here the CDR3 reads CASSQEGPRAGNIQYF. The CDR3 nucleotides read TGTGCCAGCAGCCAAGAGGGTCCTCGCGCGGGAAACATTCAGTACTTC.

The rearrangement uses TRBV7-6 and TRBJ2-7, with 12 bases matching TRBD2. The CDR3 runs 16 residues. Germline lookup yields CDR1 SGHVS and CDR2 FNYEAQ. With V trimmed by 5 bases and J by 2 bases, 7 bases remained unmatched. The CDR3, as DNA: TGTGCCAGCAGCGGGCGTCTAGCGGGGGGGGCCTACGAGCAGTACTTC. It codes for CASSGRLAGGAYEQYF.

The V gene is TRBV2, the J gene TRBJ1-2; 8 bases align to TRBD1. Germline V gene sequence: CDR1 SNHLY, CDR2 FYNNEI. The V and J ends lost 6 bases and 0 bases, in that order; junction bases with no gene match: 3. CDR3 length: 14 amino acids. The CDR3 reads CASRDRETNYGYTF. The CDR3 region has the DNA TGTGCCAGCAGGGACAGGGAAACTAACTATGGCTACACCTTC.

CDR3 in amino acids: CASSLGTSGSEQYF. The CDR3, as DNA: TGCGCCAGCAGCTTGGGGACTAGCGGGAGTGAGCAGTACTTC. The rearrangement links TRBV5-1 to TRBJ2-7; 13 positions match TRBD2. CDR3 length equals 14 residues. Trimming took 0 bases from V and 7 from J; bases not matched to a gene: 1. Germline CDR1 is SGHRS and CDR2 is YFSETQ.

V and J are TRBV27 and TRBJ2-5, with a weak D call TRBD1 (5 bases). The CDR3 has 14 residues. With 1 base removed from V and 2 bases from J, the gap between germline ends came to 8 bases. CDR1 and CDR2 (germline): MNHEY, SMNVEV (reference sequence). The CDR3 region is CASSLLAGQETQYF. For the CDR3, the DNA is TGTGCCAGCAGTTTATTAGCAGGGCAAGAGACCCAGTACTTC.

This clone appeared a single time. J is TRBJ2-1 and V is TRBV5-1; D is uncertain. The CDR3 totals 17 residues. V was clipped by 0 bases and J by 15 bases, with 28 bases between them. Germline assignment: CDR1 SGHRS and CDR2 YFSETQ. The CDR3 loop reads CASSLGNWRDFNSGSFF. In DNA form, the CDR3 reads TGCGCCAGCAGCTTGGGCAACTGGCGCGACTTTAATAGTGGGTCGTTCTTC.

The chain couples TRBV7-8 to TRBJ2-5; D may be TRBD1 (6 bases). The CDR3 is 17 amino acids. V was pared by 2 bases and J by 1 base, with 17 bases between. Germline loops: CDR1 SGHVS, CDR2 FQNEAQ. CDR3 nucleotide sequence: TGTGCCAGCAGCTTACTCCAGAGACAGGCCCTCCAAGAGACCCAGTACTTC. Translated, it gives CASSLLQRQALQETQYF.

The chain employs TRBV6-1 and TRBJ1-2; 8 nucleotides match TRBD1. From germline, CDR1 is MNHNS and CDR2 SASEGT. The CDR3 length is 14 residues. With 10 bases clipped from V and 4 bases from J, the junction kept 11 bases outside the gene matches. The CDR3 loop is CATKTGDVGYGYTF. The CDR3 DNA follows: TGTGCCACCAAGACAGGGGACGTCGGCTATGGCTACACCTTC.

The V call is TRBV15, the J call TRBJ1-1; 8 bases are a match to TRBD1. Germline trimming cut 0 bases from V and 5 bases from J; bases unmatched to any gene: 2. CDR1 is LNHNV, CDR2 YYDKDF, per germline (reference sequence). CDR3 size: 14 residues. The CDR3 DNA is TGTGCCACCAGCAGAGATCAGGGGGCAACTGAAGCTTTCTTT. Its translation is CATSRDQGATEAFF.

V is TRBV5-5 and J is TRBJ1-4, with 8 bases aligning to TRBD1. The CDR3 runs to 17 residues. Germline V CDR1 and CDR2: SGHKS, YYEKEE (reference sequence). The V gene end was trimmed by 5 bases and the J gene end by 0 bases; junction bases not matched to a gene: 9. The CDR3: CASSSLPGQATNEKLFF. CDR3 DNA sequence: TGTGCCAGCAGTAGCCTACCGGGACAGGCAACTAATGAAAAACTGTTTTTT.

The chain joins TRBV6-5 to TRBJ2-7; D remains unclear. Trimming stripped 2 bases from V and 4 bases from J, with 12 bases between. The CDR3 spans 14 residues. CDR1 is MNHEY and CDR2 is SVGAGI in the germline V gene. The CDR3 DNA reads as TGTGCCAGCAGTTACATCTTCCCCTCGTACGAGCAGTACTTC. It codes for CASSYIFPSYEQYF.

V is TRBV30 and J is TRBJ2-4; D possibly corresponds to TRBD1 (6 bases). This CDR3 has 15 residues. CDR1 GTSNPN and CDR2 SVGIG come from the germline V gene (reference sequence). V was shortened by 2 bases and J by 4 bases, with 15 bases between the two germline ends. The CDR3 region has the DNA TGTGCCTGGAGTCCCAGGGGCTCCCCTAAAAACATTCAGTACTTC. Residues: CAWSPRGSPKNIQYF. Full variable domain (rest looked up from reference TRBV30 and TRBJ2-4): SQTIHQWPATLVQPVGSPLSLECTVEGTSNPNLYWYRQAAGRGLQLLFYSVGIGQISSEVPQNLSASRPQDRQFILSSKKLLLSDSGFYLCAWSPRGSPKNIQYFGAGTRLSVL.

This clone was picked up one time. At one end, the junction sequence differs from germline, possibly due to a read error. The chain couples TRBV7-7 to TRBJ2-3; unclear D gene. Germline CDR1 is SSHAT and CDR2 is FNYEAQ (reference sequence). The CDR3 totals 13 residues. CDR3 protein: CASSRLATDTQYF. The CDR3 DNA sequence: TGTGCTAGCAGCAGACTCGCAACAGATACGCAGTATTTT.